The next 13 T cell receptor beta chains were all read from a single sample in a study of blood T cells in healthy people across ages. Through a sample-barcoded 5' primer and a J-beta primer mix, a second PCR was run for roughly 6 to 12 cycles. One entry per CDR3 protein, called by TCRdb with MiXCR from the 5' RACE reads. Of some 1 million distinct CDR3 sequences listed, less than 50% are singletons. The sequenced sample was blood. These receptors all come from a woman aged 60-75 years in good health.

This clonotype appeared a few times. The chain combines TRBV20-1 with TRBJ1-2; D is perhaps TRBD1 (5 bases). The germline V gene has CDR1 DFQATT and CDR2 SNEGSKA (reference sequence). The CDR3 length is 13 residues. V gave up 0 bases and J gave up 3 bases, with 8 bases separating them. The CDR3 nucleotides read TGCAGTGCTAGAGACAGCAGGGACTATGGCTACACCTTC. Residues: CSARDSRDYGYTF.

The gene calls are TRBV6-5 and TRBJ2-7, with D possibly TRBD1 on 6 matching bases. CDR1 is MNHEY, CDR2 SVGAGI, per germline. Trimming shortened V by 3 bases and J by 2 bases, and 14 bases separated the two germline ends. The CDR3 has 15 amino acids. In nucleotides, the CDR3 is TGTGCCAGCAGTTATGCGGGTAGGACAGCCTACGAGCAGTACTTC. It translates to CASSYAGRTAYEQYF.

The chain couples TRBV4-2 to TRBJ1-1; the D is unclear. Germline V lookup: CDR1 LGHNA, CDR2 YNFKEQ. The CDR3 is 16 residues long. The V gene lost 2 bases and the J gene lost 0 bases, with 13 bases spanning the gap. CDR3 protein: CASSQTKLGLNTEAFF. CDR3 nucleotides: TGTGCCAGCAGCCAAACGAAGCTGGGATTGAACACTGAAGCTTTCTTT.

This chain links TRBV12-3 or TRBV12-4 with TRBJ2-3; D might be TRBD1 or TRBD2, each matching 6 bases. The CDR3 runs 14 residues. The ends were cut back, 7 bases at V and 2 bases at J, with 13 bases in the middle. The CDR3 loop is CASKGGIVTDTQYF. In DNA, the CDR3 is TGTGCCAGCAAAGGGGGGATCGTCACAGATACGCAGTATTTT.

As to this clonotype: With a much larger clone just one base away, this may be a read error. Since the CDR3 does not end with the conserved phenylalanine or tryptophan, this likely comes from a read error. The V gene is TRBV5-5, the J gene TRBJ1-2; D gene ambiguous. The germline V gene has CDR1 SGHKS and CDR2 YYEKEE (reference sequence). This CDR3 contains 13 residues. V was trimmed by 2 bases and J by 0 bases, leaving 5 bases between them. The CDR3 sequence is CASSLRSNYGYTL. CDR3 nucleotide sequence: TGTGCCAGCAGCTTAAGGTCTAACTATGGCTACACCTTA.

This clonotype was seen a handful of times. J is TRBJ2-1 and V is TRBV12-3 or TRBV12-4; a weak D match, TRBD2 (5 bases). The CDR3 is 12 amino acids. Between the trimmed V and J ends, which lost 3 bases and 8 bases, there was a span of 8 bases. The CDR3 is CASSLRVYEQFF. DNA for the CDR3: TGTGCCAGCAGTTTGCGGGTTTATGAGCAGTTCTTC.

This clonotype was counted only a few times. V gene TRBV6-6 combines with J gene TRBJ2-5; D may be TRBD1 or TRBD2 (6 bases each). Looked up from germline, CDR1 is MNHNY and CDR2 is SVGAGI (reference sequence). This CDR3 spans 13 amino acids. Deletions cut 2 bases from V and 11 bases from J, with 15 bases between. CDR3 sequence reads: CASSYPRGGEQYF. The CDR3 nucleotides are TGTGCCAGCAGTTACCCCAGGGGCGGGGAGCAGTACTTC.

The gene calls are TRBV7-8 and TRBJ2-3, with unresolved D. V was clipped by 2 bases and J by 2 bases, with 5 bases between them. The CDR3 loop spans 13 amino acids. The germline V gene encodes CDR1 SGHVS and CDR2 FQNEAQ. The CDR3 loop reads CASSLKATDTQYF. CDR3 in DNA: TGTGCCAGCAGCTTAAAGGCCACAGATACGCAGTATTTT.

The genes are TRBV7-2 and TRBJ2-3, with 9 bases fitting TRBD2. V trimming: 2 bases; J trimming: 4 bases; junction bases outside the gene matches: 4. CDR3 length: 15 amino acids. Germline assignment: CDR1 SGHTA and CDR2 FQGNSA. The CDR3 loop is CASSLSGRRSDTQYF. The DNA for the CDR3 is TGTGCCAGCAGCTTAAGCGGGAGGAGATCAGATACGCAGTATTTT.

Points on this clonotype: A much bigger clone sits one base away, suggesting this may be a read error. This chain links TRBV4-1 with TRBJ2-6, with D perhaps TRBD2 (6 bases). CDR1 is MGHRA and CDR2 is YSYEKL in the germline V gene. The CDR3 has 17 amino acids. The CDR3 nucleotides are TGCGCCAGCAGCCCCTATTCGTCAGGGACTGGGGCCAACGTCCCGACTTTC. This sequence encodes CASSPYSSGTGANVPTF.

This clonotype came up a few times. The chain couples TRBV20-1 to TRBJ2-7; no clear D gene. Germline V gene data show CDR1 as DFQATT and CDR2 as SNEGSKA (reference sequence). The CDR3 spans 12 residues. The V gene lost 5 bases and the J gene lost 3 bases, with 11 bases spanning the gap. Here the CDR3 reads CSAPDALYEQYF. In DNA form, the CDR3 reads TGCAGTGCTCCCGACGCCCTCTACGAGCAGTACTTC.

In its sample, this clonotype was seen a few times. V usage is TRBV6-1 and J usage is TRBJ2-5; possible D gene TRBD1, 5 bases. Germline CDR1 MNHNS, CDR2 SASEGT. The CDR3 consists of 17 residues. Trimming took 3 bases from V and 5 from J, leaving 22 bases between them. The CDR3 reads CASSDQGRMLLRETQYF. Written as DNA, the CDR3 is TGTGCCAGCAGTGACCAGGGTAGAATGTTACTACGGGAGACCCAGTACTTC.

This chain uses TRBV12-3 or TRBV12-4 with TRBJ2-1; 11 bases fit TRBD2. The CDR3 is made up of 16 amino acids. V lost 0 bases, J lost 2 bases, and 0 bases stayed unmatched. CDR3 amino acids: CASSLATSGAYNEQFF. The CDR3 DNA reads as TGTGCCAGCAGTTTAGCGACTAGCGGGGCCTACAATGAGCAGTTCTTC.